This record concerns one T cell receptor (beta chain) sequence. This clonotype was picked up many times. Its target antigen remains unknown. The record has no base qualities; no much larger clone is one base away. The study was a case-control design nested within a healthcare worker cohort in London, UK, with weekly nasopharyngeal swab PCR tests and blood sampling. Healthcare workers were recruited between 23 and 31 March 2020, during the week of the UK lockdown, and were followed weekly for up to about 15 weeks. This entry is derived from a study of early T cells in non-severe SARS-CoV-2 infection (dated by TCRdb to about 2021). For the study in its entirety: Bulk RNA from unsorted whole blood was used for TCR sequencing, so alpha and beta chains could not be paired. What the work shows at the level of the full study, not this receptor alone: VDJdb matching was skewed toward anti-spike CD8 responses and likely underestimated virus-specific expansions by missing private and CD4 specificities.

Libraries were made using 5' RACE. This sample was sequenced with a NextSeq 500. In the TCR library protocol, unique molecular identifiers were attached to individual cDNA molecules to correct for PCR bias and sequencing error. TCR alpha and beta chains were both sequenced, and the abundances of alpha and beta sequences in each sample were closely correlated with each other. Per the source publication's procedure: Decombinator V4 was used to annotate TCR sequences for V gene, J gene and CDR3. TCRs were defined as expanded if a significant change between any two time points was detected under a Poisson model with p below 0.0001. TCR abundances were normalised to the total number of TCRs sequenced per sample and expressed as counts per million. TRAV1-2 paired with TRAJ12, TRAJ20 or TRAJ33 defined MAIT TCRs, while TRAV10 paired with TRAJ18 defined iNKT TCRs. VDJdb, accessed 1 November 2021, was searched for CMV, EBV and SARS-CoV-2 annotated TCRs, excluding TCRs annotated for multiple antigens. Starting from the raw public reads, TCRdb applied fastp trimming at Q25, assembled clones with MiXCR and retained in-frame beta chains. Duplicate CDR3 protein sequences are folded into a single record with the most common DNA and genes. The V and J calls shown here were made by TCRdb, not taken from the authors' results. This sample lists some 27,000 distinct CDR3 sequences; about 4% were detected once. The top ten constitute about a tenth of the sample.

V is reduced by 5 bases and J by 6 bases, leaving a spacing of 13 bases between them. Measured from the cysteine to the phenylalanine, the CDR3 is 13 residues long. The only DNA kept is the CDR3, 39 bases in frame from the first base. From a lookup of the germline V gene (reference sequence), CDR1 and CDR2 are LNHDA and SQIVND. Specimen: whole blood. This chain is built from TRBV19 and TRBJ2-5, and the D gene may be TRBD1, 5 bases matching. This TCR derives from an adult who was a healthcare worker with PCR-confirmed SARS-CoV-2 infection or an uninfected control (not recorded which). Read as DNA, the sequence is TGTGCCAGTAGTCAGTCAGGGCCCCAGACCCAGTACTTC. The encoded protein is CASSQSGPQTQYF.